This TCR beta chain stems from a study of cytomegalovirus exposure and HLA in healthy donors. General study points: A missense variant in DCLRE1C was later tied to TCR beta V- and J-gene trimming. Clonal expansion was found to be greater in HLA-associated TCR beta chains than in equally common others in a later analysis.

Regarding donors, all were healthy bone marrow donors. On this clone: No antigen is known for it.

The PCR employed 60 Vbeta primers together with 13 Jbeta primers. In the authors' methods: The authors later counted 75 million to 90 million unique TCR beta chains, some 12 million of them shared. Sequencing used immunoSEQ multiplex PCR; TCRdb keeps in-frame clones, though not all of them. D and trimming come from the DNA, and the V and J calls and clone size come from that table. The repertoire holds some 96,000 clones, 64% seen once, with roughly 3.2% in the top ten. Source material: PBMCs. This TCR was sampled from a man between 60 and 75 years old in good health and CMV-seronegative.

The CDR3 region is CASSQDRGESQPQHF. CDR3 coding DNA: TGTGCCAGCAGCCAGGACAGGGGGGAGAGTCAGCCCCAGCATTTT. J is TRBJ1-5 and V is TRBV7-2; TRBD1 matches 10 bases. Unmatched junction bases numbered 7, after V lost 5 bases and J lost 6 bases. The CDR3 runs 15 residues. The germline V gene encodes CDR1 SGHTA and CDR2 FQGNSA.